One and the same sample provided the 26 T cell receptor beta chains below, sequenced in a study of T cell repertoires in aging, cancer and after chemotherapy (dated by TCRdb to the late 2010s). Data came from an Illumina MiSeq. Using a mixed TRB-A/B primer pool, multiplex touch-down PCR amplified rearranged TRB sequences covering the V, D and J segments. The public reads were run again by TCRdb, first through fastp at Q25 and then through MiXCR, and only productive beta chains were kept. Entries that share a CDR3 protein sequence are merged under the most common genes and DNA. This sample holds 2,500 to 3,500 distinct CDR3 sequences; roughly 34% were observed only once. 65% to 70% of the sample is in the top ten clones. Genomic DNA extracted from peripheral blood, rather than sorted cells or RNA, was used as the source for amplification of TCR beta rearrangements. Sequencing was performed on blood. These receptors came from a human donor with a solid tumor.

This clonotype was seen a handful of times. The chain links TRBV6-1 to TRBJ2-2; tentative D call: TRBD1 (6 bases). The CDR3 sequence is 16 residues long. CDR1 is MNHNS, CDR2 SASEGT, per germline. Between the trimmed V and J ends, which lost 3 bases and 2 bases, there was a span of 13 bases. The CDR3 reads CASSEALGANTGELFF. CDR3 DNA sequence: TGTGCCAGCAGTGAGGCTTTGGGGGCCAACACCGGGGAGCTGTTTTTT.

There are a few counts of this clonotype. The chain links TRBV27 to TRBJ1-1; the match to TRBD1 covers 10 bases. The CDR3 runs 16 residues. J was trimmed by 4 bases and V by 5 bases; bases with no gene match: 10. Looked up from germline, CDR1 is MNHEY and CDR2 is SMNVEV (reference sequence). The CDR3, as DNA: TGTGCCAGCAGTCCCCTAGGGACAGGGGTTAGCACTGAAGCTTTCTTT. Translation: CASSPLGTGVSTEAFF.

In this sample, this clonotype turned up a few times. The V call is TRBV6-1, the J call TRBJ1-2, with 8 positions matching TRBD1. This CDR3 has 15 amino acids. Looked up from germline, CDR1 is MNHNS and CDR2 is SASEGT. V lost 8 bases and J lost 8; bases outside the gene matches: 16. As DNA, the CDR3 is TGTGCCAGCCGGGGACAGGCGACAAAAGGTGGAGGCTACACCTTC. Protein sequence: CASRGQATKGGGYTF.

The rearrangement uses TRBV12-3 or TRBV12-4 and TRBJ2-1, with D unclear. V was trimmed by 2 bases and J by 8 bases, leaving 13 bases between them. This CDR3 region has 14 residues. The CDR3 DNA reads as TGTGCCAGCAGTTTACACCATGTCGGTGATGAGCAGTTCTTC. Translation gives CASSLHHVGDEQFF.

This chain links TRBV6-5 with TRBJ1-5; D ambiguous. Trimming stripped 4 bases from V and 5 bases from J, with 3 bases between. This CDR3 region has 11 residues. Per the germline V gene, CDR1 is MNHEY and CDR2 is SVGAGI. This CDR3 is CASSSHQPQHF. Written as DNA, the CDR3 is TGTGCCAGCAGTTCACATCAGCCCCAGCATTTT.

The V call is TRBV24-1, the J call TRBJ2-7; D remains ambiguous. CDR1 is KGHDR and CDR2 is SFDVKD in the germline V gene. Trimming shortened V by 4 bases and J by 5 bases, and 11 bases separated the two germline ends. The CDR3 extends over 13 amino acids. CDR3 protein: CATSDRDTNEQYF. In DNA, the CDR3 is TGTGCCACCAGTGACCGCGACACCAACGAGCAGTACTTC.

The chain combines TRBV12-3 or TRBV12-4 with TRBJ1-1; 9 nucleotides align to TRBD1. V shed 1 base, J shed 1 base, and the junction held 4 bases outside the gene matches. The CDR3 has 16 amino acids. In nucleotides, the CDR3 is TGTGCCAGCAGTTTAGGACAGGGGGTTACGAACACTGAAGCTTTCTTT. Protein product: CASSLGQGVTNTEAFF.

V and J are TRBV28 and TRBJ2-2, with TRBD1 identical over 10 bases. The V gene end was trimmed by 8 bases and the J gene end by 6 bases; junction bases not matched to a gene: 9. The CDR3 is 15 amino acids. CDR1 is MDHEN, CDR2 SYDVKM, per germline. The CDR3 reads CASLLRQGASGELFF. The CDR3 DNA follows: TGTGCCAGCCTCCTTAGACAGGGGGCGTCCGGGGAGCTGTTTTTT.

This clonotype appeared a few times. The chain carries TRBV5-1 and TRBJ2-7; TRBD1 aligns across 8 bases. Trimming removed 0 bases from V and 7 bases from J; junction bases left unmatched: 6. This CDR3 region has 14 residues. CDR1 SGHRS and CDR2 YFSETQ come from the germline V gene. In DNA, the CDR3 is TGCGCCAGCAGCTTGGCCCAGGGGGCGGGGGAGCAGTACTTC. Translated, it gives CASSLAQGAGEQYF.

Comments on this clonotype: An end of the junction differs from the germline gene, which may be a read error. The chain joins TRBV7-9 to TRBJ1-2; D is perhaps TRBD1 (5 bases). CDR3 length: 15 amino acids. Looked up from germline, CDR1 is SEHNR and CDR2 is FQNEAQ (reference sequence). CDR3 sequence (DNA): TGTGCCAGAAGCTCACAGGCGACTTCTAACTATGGCTACACCTTC. Protein: CARSSQATSNYGYTF.

This clonotype is termed medium-sized. The chain couples TRBV11-1 to TRBJ2-5; no reliable D call. Trimming took off 5 bases at V and 2 bases at J, with 9 bases between the two ends. The germline CDR1 and CDR2 sequences are SGHAT and FQDESV (reference sequence). There are 13 residues in the CDR3. CDR3 nucleotide sequence: TGTGCCAGCAGCAACAGCCAGCAAGAGACCCAGTACTTC. Translating it yields CASSNSQQETQYF.

This clonotype was observed a handful of times. V is TRBV12-3 or TRBV12-4 and J is TRBJ2-3, with D unresolved. The CDR3 spans 15 residues. The V gene lost 3 bases and the J gene lost 0 bases, with 10 bases spanning the gap. CDR3 residues: CASSFSRTSTDTQYF. As DNA, the CDR3 is TGTGCCAGCAGTTTTAGCAGGACGAGCACAGATACGCAGTATTTT.

V gene TRBV6-6 combines with J gene TRBJ1-1; 9 bases map to TRBD1. The CDR3 contains 13 residues. Germline V gene lookup returns CDR1 MNHNY and CDR2 SVGAGI (reference sequence). The junction had 6 bases not matched to a gene; V was cut back by 7 bases and J by 6 bases. CDR3 sequence: CASNPDRGSEAFF. The CDR3 region has the DNA TGTGCCAGCAACCCAGACAGGGGGTCTGAAGCTTTCTTT.

V gene TRBV7-9 combines with J gene TRBJ2-3; D remains ambiguous. Germline V CDR1 and CDR2: SEHNR, FQNEAQ (reference sequence). This CDR3 has 13 amino acids. The V end was cut by 7 bases, the J end by 4 bases, with 12 bases between. In nucleotides, the CDR3 is TGTGCCAGCAATTGGAGCCCCTCAGATACGCAGTATTTT. It encodes CASNWSPSDTQYF.

V usage is TRBV5-6 and J usage is TRBJ1-4, with D unclear. The CDR3 spans 16 residues. CDR1 is SGHDT and CDR2 is YYEEEE in the germline V gene. V was pared by 4 bases and J by 3 bases, with 16 bases between. The CDR3 DNA is TGTGCCAGCAGCCCGGCGGTATGGGGATCTAATGAAAAACTGTTTTTT. This translates into CASSPAVWGSNEKLFF.

By share of the sample, this clonotype is medium-sized. The chain uses TRBV6-5 and TRBJ2-1; 8 bases are shared with TRBD2. The V gene's germline CDR1 is MNHEY and CDR2 SVGAGI. The CDR3 runs to 14 residues. The V segment lost 4 bases and the J segment 4 bases; nucleotides outside the gene matches: 3. The CDR3 sequence is CASSLTSAYNEQFF. CDR3 coding DNA: TGTGCCAGCAGTTTGACTAGCGCTTACAATGAGCAGTTCTTC.

This clonotype is large. The chain couples TRBV6-5 to TRBJ2-3; D not certain. The CDR3 is 13 amino acids. Deletions cut 2 bases from V and 3 bases from J, with 6 bases between. Germline CDR1 reads MNHEY; CDR2 reads SVGAGI. CDR3 sequence: CASSYQETDTQYF. The CDR3 DNA reads TGTGCCAGCAGTTACCAGGAAACAGATACGCAGTATTTT.

The chain employs TRBV5-1 and TRBJ2-7; 10 bases are a match to TRBD2. V trimming: 0 bases; J trimming: 1 base; junction bases outside the gene matches: 7. Per germline, CDR1 SGHRS and CDR2 YFSETQ. The CDR3 is 17 residues long. CDR3 DNA: TGCGCCAGCAGCTTGGAAGCTAGCGGGGGAATTTCCTACGAGCAGTACTTC. It translates to CASSLEASGGISYEQYF.

The rearrangement uses TRBV6-5 and TRBJ2-3; D gene ambiguous. The germline gives CDR1 MNHEY, CDR2 SVGAGI. Trimming removed 3 bases from V and 4 bases from J, with 11 bases in between. The CDR3 totals 14 residues. The CDR3 is CASSYSGGSDTQYF. The CDR3 region has the DNA TGTGCCAGCAGTTATTCTGGCGGATCAGATACGCAGTATTTT.

The table lists this clonotype with a few counts. The V call is TRBV30, the J call TRBJ1-6; D perhaps matches TRBD1 (5 bases). The CDR3 totals 17 residues. V was clipped by 0 bases and J by 0 bases, with 12 bases between them. Germline CDR1 GTSNPN, CDR2 SVGIG (reference sequence). In nucleotides, the CDR3 is TGTGCCTGGAGTGTACCGGGGCAGAGCTCCTATAATTCACCCCTCCACTTT. This translates into CAWSVPGQSSYNSPLHF.

The rearrangement uses TRBV5-1 and TRBJ1-4, with D perhaps matching TRBD1 (6 bases). CDR1 is SGHRS and CDR2 is YFSETQ in the germline V gene. The CDR3 extends over 13 amino acids. The V end lost 4 bases, the J end lost 10 bases, and 14 bases lay between the germline ends. CDR3 amino acids: CASSPETGRKLFF. Here the CDR3 DNA reads TGCGCCAGCAGCCCCGAGACAGGTCGAAAACTGTTTTTT.

In its sample, this clonotype was seen a few times. This rearrangement joins TRBV18 to TRBJ2-3; D gene ambiguous. The V end was cut by 1 base, the J end by 1 base, with 3 bases between. This CDR3 spans 13 amino acids. The germline gives CDR1 KGHSH, CDR2 LQKENI. CDR3 sequence reads: CASSPQGTDTQYF. The CDR3 region has the DNA TGTGCCAGCTCACCACAGGGCACAGATACGCAGTATTTT. Looking up the rest from reference TRBV18 and TRBJ2-3 gives the full variable domain: NAGVMQNPRHLVRRRGQEARLRCSPMKGHSHVYWYRQLPEEGLKFMVYLQKENIIDESGMPKERFSAEFPKEGPSILRIQQVVRGDSAAYFCASSPQGTDTQYFGPGTRLTVL.

As for this clonotype: A much larger clone differs by one base, so this may be a read error. The CDR3 region has the DNA TGTGCCAGCAGCTTACCGGGACAGACCTCCTACGAGCAGTACGTC. It translates to CASSLPGQTSYEQYV. The chain is built from TRBV19 and TRBJ2-7; TRBD1 aligns across 7 bases. CDR1 LNHDA and CDR2 SQIVND come from the germline V gene (reference sequence). CDR3 length equals 15 residues. The V gene end was trimmed by 9 bases and the J gene end by 0 bases; junction bases not matched to a gene: 11.

Judged by abundance, this clonotype is medium-sized. The chain is built from TRBV29-1 and TRBJ2-7, with 10 nucleotides matching TRBD1. This CDR3 is built from 14 residues. Germline CDR1 reads SQVTM; CDR2 reads ANQGSEA. V dropped 5 bases and J dropped 5; count of bases not matched to a gene: 9. The CDR3 bases are TGCAGCGTTAATGGACAGGGGGTTTCTGACGAGCAGTACTTC. Amino acids: CSVNGQGVSDEQYF.

Of note for this clonotype: The junction shows a germline mismatch at one end, possibly a read error. V usage is TRBV19 and J usage is TRBJ2-1; D is ambiguous. Germline V CDR1 and CDR2: LNHDA, SQIVND (reference sequence). The CDR3 contains 14 residues. The CDR3 protein is CASSINSANKEQFF. In DNA form, the CDR3 reads TGTGCCAGTAGTATAAACAGCGCGAACAAAGAGCAGTTCTTC.

The V call is TRBV18, the J call TRBJ1-1, with TRBD1 matching over 9 bases. This CDR3 is built from 15 residues. V lost 2 bases to trimming and J lost 5 bases; unmatched junction nucleotides: 6. Per germline, CDR1 KGHSH and CDR2 LQKENI. In DNA form, the CDR3 reads TGTGCCAGCTCACCAGCCCAAGACAGGGGGACTGAAGCTTTCTTT. Translation gives CASSPAQDRGTEAFF.